One sample yielded the 16 T cell receptor beta chains listed below, sequenced in a study of OX40 agonist ivuxolimab in advanced cancers. Sequencing used immunoSEQ multiplex PCR; TCRdb keeps in-frame clones, though not all of them. In the table there are around 45,000 clones, approximately 89% of which are singletons. This specimen consisted of CD4+ or CD8+ T cells sorted from blood, obtained in a trial of the OX40 agonist ivuxolimab. All receptors come from an adult with an advanced solid tumor such as melanoma, head and neck, liver or kidney cancer.

V is TRBV11-2 and J is TRBJ2-1; 10 nucleotides agree with TRBD2. This CDR3 is 15 amino acids long. Germline values: CDR1 SGHAT, CDR2 FQNNGV. The ends lost 8 bases at V and 2 bases at J; junction bases unmatched: 6. The CDR3 nucleotides are TGTGCCAGCGGCGCTAGCGGGGGACCCTACAATGAGCAGTTCTTC. Its protein product is CASGASGGPYNEQFF.

V gene TRBV2 combines with J gene TRBJ2-5; the D is unclear. Trimming cost V 6 bases and J 0 bases, with 2 bases left between them. The CDR3 loop spans 11 amino acids. The germline gives CDR1 SNHLY, CDR2 FYNNEI. In DNA, the CDR3 is TGTGCCAGCAGATACCAAGAGACCCAGTACTTC. As protein: CASRYQETQYF.

This chain connects TRBV5-4 to TRBJ2-5; 8 bases map to TRBD1. The CDR3 runs to 13 residues. The V segment lost 4 bases and the J segment 4 bases; nucleotides outside the gene matches: 3. The V gene's germline CDR1 is SGHNT and CDR2 YYREEE (reference sequence). CDR3 in DNA: TGTGCCAGCAGCCTCCAGGGGGCAGAGACCCAGTACTTC. Amino acid sequence: CASSLQGAETQYF.

The chain links TRBV29-1 to TRBJ2-2; 13 nucleotides agree with TRBD2. The CDR3 spans 16 residues. Trimming at V came to 6 bases and at J to 3 bases, leaving 7 bases not matched to a gene. Germline V gene data show CDR1 as SQVTM and CDR2 as ANQGSEA. The CDR3 is CSVVGLAGHDTGELFF. The CDR3 DNA is TGCAGCGTGGTGGGACTAGCGGGACACGACACCGGGGAGCTGTTTTTT.

This clone was counted once. The V and J genes are TRBV4-1 and TRBJ2-7; 8 nucleotides match TRBD1. CDR3 length equals 14 residues. Germline lookup yields CDR1 MGHRA and CDR2 YSYEKL. Losses at the gene ends were 0 bases for V and 3 bases for J; bases not matched to a gene: 1. The CDR3 spells CASSQDGTGYEQYF. The DNA for the CDR3 is TGCGCCAGCAGCCAAGACGGGACAGGCTACGAGCAGTACTTC.

The chain links TRBV6-1 to TRBJ2-5; 9 bases are a match to TRBD1. Germline lookup yields CDR1 MNHNS and CDR2 SASEGT. The CDR3 loop spans 14 amino acids. J gave up 0 bases and V 8 bases, and 4 bases lay outside the gene matches. CDR3 protein: CASRDREYQETQYF. DNA for the CDR3: TGTGCCAGCCGGGACAGGGAATACCAAGAGACCCAGTACTTC.

This chain links TRBV29-1 with TRBJ2-1; 7 bases fit TRBD1. Trimming cost V 4 bases and J 4 bases; bases outside gene matches: 4. Germline values: CDR1 SQVTM, CDR2 ANQGSEA. This CDR3 has 13 amino acids. The CDR3 coding sequence is TGCAGCGTTGGTAAGGACAGGTACAATGAGCAGTTCTTC. Encoded protein: CSVGKDRYNEQFF.

The rearrangement uses TRBV7-9 and TRBJ2-3; 9 bases agree with TRBD2. CDR1 and CDR2 (germline): SEHNR, FQNEAQ (reference sequence). Trimming removed 1 base from V and 3 bases from J; junction bases left unmatched: 5. The CDR3 has 16 residues. The CDR3 loop reads CASSLVAGVFTDTQYF. The DNA for the CDR3 is TGTGCCAGCAGCTTAGTAGCGGGGGTGTTTACAGATACGCAGTATTTT.

The chain carries TRBV6-5 and TRBJ1-2, with a weak D call TRBD1 (5 bases). The CDR3 is made up of 15 amino acids. Trimming took off 0 bases at V and 4 bases at J, with 12 bases between the two ends. Germline V gives CDR1 MNHEY, CDR2 SVGAGI. The CDR3 is CASSYSEDSSYGYTF. The CDR3 nucleotides read TGTGCCAGCAGTTACTCGGAAGACAGTAGCTATGGCTACACCTTC.

This chain joins TRBV25-1 and TRBJ1-1; 7 bases fit TRBD1. Germline CDR1 and CDR2: MGHDK and SYGVNS. The V segment lost 7 bases and the J segment 11 bases; nucleotides outside the gene matches: 10. The CDR3 spans 12 residues. The DNA for the CDR3 is TGTGCCAGCACAGACAGGGCACGGAGGGCTTTCTTT. This translates into CASTDRARRAFF.

This clone was detected only once. The V gene is TRBV6-5, the J gene TRBJ1-5; 8 bases are a match to TRBD1. J lost 4 bases, V lost 7 bases, and 9 bases had no gene match. The CDR3 is made up of 15 amino acids. Germline-derived CDR1 and CDR2 are MNHEY and SVGAGI. The CDR3 protein is CASKMTGAANQPQHF. The CDR3 coding sequence is TGTGCCAGCAAAATGACAGGGGCGGCAAATCAGCCCCAGCATTTT.

V usage is TRBV5-1 and J usage is TRBJ2-7, with 10 nucleotides matching TRBD1. The V gene end was trimmed by 7 bases and the J gene end by 3 bases; junction bases not matched to a gene: 10. This CDR3 is built from 15 residues. The germline V gene encodes CDR1 SGHRS and CDR2 YFSETQ. The CDR3, as DNA: TGCGCCAGCTTTGATTCCGGGACAGGGGACTACGAGCAGTACTTC. Translating gives CASFDSGTGDYEQYF.

The gene calls are TRBV11-2 and TRBJ2-2; 11 nucleotides agree with TRBD1. Trimming cost V 4 bases and J 5 bases; bases outside gene matches: 3. CDR3 length: 15 residues. Germline V gives CDR1 SGHAT, CDR2 FQNNGV. This CDR3 is CASSSRDRGTGELFF. The DNA for the CDR3 is TGTGCCAGCAGCTCCCGGGACAGGGGGACCGGGGAGCTGTTTTTT.

This clone was found once. The rearrangement uses TRBV19 and TRBJ1-5, with 7 positions matching TRBD1. The V gene end was trimmed by 3 bases and the J gene end by 2 bases; junction bases not matched to a gene: 10. CDR3 length: 17 amino acids. The germline gives CDR1 LNHDA, CDR2 SQIVND (reference sequence). For the CDR3, the DNA is TGTGCCAGTAGTATCCTCCGAACCGGGACAGGCAATCAGCCCCAGCATTTT. Translating it yields CASSILRTGTGNQPQHF.

In this sample, this clone turned up once. The V and J genes are TRBV5-8 and TRBJ2-2, with D unclear. Germline CDR1 reads SGHTS; CDR2 reads YDEGEE. The V and J ends lost 3 bases and 2 bases respectively, with 5 bases between them. There are 13 residues in the CDR3. CDR3 coding DNA: TGTGCCAGCAGCTCCCGTAACACCGGGGAGCTGTTTTTT. It specifies CASSSRNTGELFF.

The chain uses TRBV6-5 and TRBJ2-3, with TRBD2 as a possible D gene (6 bases). From germline, CDR1 is MNHEY and CDR2 SVGAGI. V lost 2 bases and J lost 0, with 9 bases in between. This CDR3 contains 15 residues. CDR3 sequence reads: CASSYAGGSTDTQYF. CDR3 nucleotide sequence: TGTGCCAGCAGTTACGCTGGGGGGAGCACAGATACGCAGTATTTT.